This T cell receptor (beta chain) is from a study of blood T cell repertoires in COVID-19. Overall study context: PBMCs, B-cell-depleted T cells, or T cells provided the cDNA or gDNA that made up the material.

Participant-reported clinical history was the basis for cohort assignment. TCRdb's table, derived via immunoSEQ multiplex PCR, lists solely in-frame clones and lacks some. The sample carries some 200,000 clones, 75% to 85% recorded once. The sequenced material came from PBMCs or T cells enriched from blood (not recorded which). This TCR derives from a man aged 40-55 years who had recovered from COVID-19.

CDR3 nucleotides: TGTGCCAGCAGCGTTTTCTCCGGGGATGAAAAACTGTTTTTT. It encodes CASSVFSGDEKLFF. This chain uses TRBV9 with TRBJ1-4; D unclear. Looked up from germline, CDR1 is SGDLS and CDR2 is YYNGEE. This CDR3 has 14 residues. Trimming took 2 bases from V and 6 from J, leaving 11 bases between them.